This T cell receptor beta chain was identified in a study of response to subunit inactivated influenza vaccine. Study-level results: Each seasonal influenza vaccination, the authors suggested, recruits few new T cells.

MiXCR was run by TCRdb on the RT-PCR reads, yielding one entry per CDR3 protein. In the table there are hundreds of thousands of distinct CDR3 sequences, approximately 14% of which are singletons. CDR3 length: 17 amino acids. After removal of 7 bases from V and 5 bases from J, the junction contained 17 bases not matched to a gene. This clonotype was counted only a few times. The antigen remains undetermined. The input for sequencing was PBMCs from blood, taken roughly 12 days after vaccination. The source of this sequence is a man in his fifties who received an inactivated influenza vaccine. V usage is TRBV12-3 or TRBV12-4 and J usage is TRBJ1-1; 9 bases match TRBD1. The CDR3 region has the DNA TGTGCCAGCACCGAAGCGGGACAGGGAAGGTTGGGGACTGAAGCTTTCTTT. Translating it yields CASTEAGQGRLGTEAFF.